A selection of T cell receptor beta chains follows, all from one sample in a study of T cells in Graves' hyperthyroidism and ophthalmopathy. Each CDR3 protein is one row after TCRdb ran MiXCR on the multiplex PCR reads. This sample has some 560,000 distinct CDR3 sequences, with around 15% found just once. Material: blood. The receptor source for this set is a woman aged 40 to 50 with Graves' hyperthyroidism. Each CDR3 is given with its conserved first and last residue. The D gene is left open where the match is weak. Where a row states a size, it is once, few, many or the class of an expanded clone; other rows omit it.

TRBJ1-1 NA many TRBV2 TGTGCCAGCAGCATAGCACCCAGGGGCGGGAACACTGAAGCTTTCTTT CASSIAPRGGNTEAFF
TRBJ1-2 NA many TRBV9 TGTGCCAGCAGCGTAAGTCCAGGGGACTATGGCTACACCTTC CASSVSPGDYGYTF
TRBJ1-1 NA many TRBV6-5 TGTGCCAGCAGTTACTCGTTCCCACAGAACACTGAAGCTTTCTTT CASSYSFPQNTEAFF
TRBJ2-1 NA NA TRBV9 TGTGCCAGCGGCGTAGACCCGAACCCTGAGCAGTTCTTC CASGVDPNPEQFF
TRBJ2-1 NA NA TRBV6-1 TGTGCCAGCAGTGACGGCGGTGGGGCGGATGAGCAGTTCTTC CASSDGGGADEQFF
TRBJ2-4 NA few TRBV20-1 TGCAGTGCCGTCGGAGGGCCATATAGTGACATTCAGTACTTC CSAVGGPYSDIQYF
TRBJ1-1 TRBD1 NA TRBV28 TGTGCCAGCAGCCTTTCACGGGGACAGGGAGAACGAACTGAAGCTTTCTTT CASSLSRGQGERTEAFF
TRBJ2-1 TRBD2 many TRBV5-1 TGCGCCAGCAGCTTGGGGGAGCCCGGGACTAGCGGGAGAGCTGGCAATGAGCAGTTCTTC CASSLGEPGTSGRAGNEQFF
TRBJ2-1 TRBD2 many TRBV28 TGTGCCAGCAGTTTAACGACTAGCGGAATCTACAATGAGCAGTTCTTC CASSLTTSGIYNEQFF
TRBJ2-5 NA few TRBV18 TGTGCCAGCTCACCGTCGTACTTCCAAGAGACCCAGTACTTC CASSPSYFQETQYF